Described below is a single TCR beta chain sequence and its context. The specificity of this receptor is unknown. Base quality data are lacking; no much larger clone is found one base away. The CDR3 has 14 amino acids, counting the end cysteine and phenylalanine. Only the CDR3 part of the read is kept: 42 bases, read in frame from the first base. From the germline V gene (reference sequence), CDR1 is MNHEY and CDR2 is SMNVEV. Ends trimmed: V by 5 bases, J by 2 bases; bases unmatched to a gene: 6. The library was obtained by the immunoSEQ multiplex PCR assay. The multiplex PCR relied on a mix of 60 forward primers for TCR Vbeta segments and 13 reverse primers for TCR Jbeta segments. Amplification of the CDR3 region of rearranged TCR beta genes was performed with a multiplex PCR assay on genomic DNA. Amplified TCR beta libraries were sequenced as 87-base-pair reads on the Illumina HiSeq System. The source study handled its data this way. A later analysis counted tens of millions of unique TCR beta chains across the 550 to 800 repertoires, and some 11 million of these chains were shared by at least two donors. Raw reads were error-corrected and collapsed into unique sequences with a nearest-neighbor algorithm that merged closely related sequences to remove PCR and sequencing errors. V, D and J gene segments were assigned by aligning CDR3 sequences to IMGT reference sequences. For a sequence to be retained, a match of at least six nucleotides was required to both a V gene segment and a J gene segment. Rearrangements were classified as productive when the CDR3 lacked stop codons and remained in frame with V and J, and all other rearrangements were classified as non-productive. Following IMGT convention, CDR3 was defined as the stretch from the second conserved V-encoded cysteine to the conserved J-encoded phenylalanine. In an earlier analysis of 587 of the donors, sequences lacking an unambiguous match to a single V gene segment were excluded. In an earlier analysis of 587 of the donors, V segments were called functional above 56.7% productive rearrangements and were called segregating when the between-donor standard deviation exceeded 5%. A statistical classification framework was developed to diagnose cytomegalovirus status using the catalog of TCR beta chain sequences. V and J gene assignment, in a later analysis, came from comparing TCR nucleotide sequences with IMGT/GENE-DB human TR gene sequences. In a later analysis, CDR3 sequences and most-parsimonious VDJ recombination scenarios were assigned using the TCRdist pipeline. A later analysis defined each TCR beta chain by its CDR3 amino acid sequence plus V-gene family, and excluded reads lacking a unique V-gene family. In a later analysis, approximately 640 highly shared, low-generation-probability nucleotide sequences were removed to address suspected cross-contamination and a sequencing artifact. A later analysis calculated a clonal expansion index for each public chain from normalized within-repertoire ranks of inferred template counts. A later analysis computed generation probabilities with a VDJ recombination model fitted to out-of-frame rearrangements, and checked the results against IGoR. In a later analysis, TCR-TCR, TCR-HLA and TCR-CMV co-occurrence was scored with hypergeometric tests, and a repertoire-size bias correction was applied to TCR pairs. In a later analysis, false discovery rates were estimated by permuting HLA or CMV assignments 20 times. In a later analysis, co-occurring TCRs were grouped using DBSCAN, and TCRdist sequence similarity was added for clustering within HLA-allele-positive subsets. Co-occurrence clustering excluded repertoires with fewer than 30,000 or more than 120,000 public chains, plus five with anomalous nucleotide sharing. In its TCRdb copy, this immuneACCESS table keeps in-frame sequences only and misses some clones. Where compared with another copy, unresolved V genes explain less than half of these, and the others have no known cause. V, J and clone size are those of that table, while D and trimming were read from the DNA. The sample includes under 200,000 clones, with approximately 81% observed a single time. 1.3% of the sample is taken by the ten largest.

This sample is part of a study of cytomegalovirus exposure and HLA in healthy donors (dated by TCRdb to 2017 to 2019). General notes on the study: In an earlier analysis of several hundred of the donors, 250 to 300 Gb of sequence data and 117 million unique TCR beta sequences from roughly 190 million T cells were reported. An early release that covered about 600 HLA-typed donors contained approximately 300 gigabases of sequencing data and tens of millions of unique TCR sequences. Among the roughly 400 genotyped donors, around 81% belonged to the genetic ancestry cluster associated with self-reported Caucasian donors. The study aimed to test whether cataloging public T cell receptors could reveal signatures of past pathogen exposure. The study profiled the T cell repertoires of 500 to 800 subjects by immunosequencing and related them to cytomegalovirus serostatus. Besides the first cohort of some 670 subjects, a separate validation cohort made up of 120 different subjects was used. High-throughput TCR immunosequencing, statistical association of individual TCRs with disease status, and machine learning were combined to predict cytomegalovirus infection status. A later analysis re-examined previously published TCR beta repertoires from around 670 donors and added high-resolution HLA genotyping to investigate patterns of TCR occurrence. In the later analysis, no new phenotypic data were used to find candidate immune exposures; instead, reliance was placed on TCR beta sequences and their occurrence across donors. In an earlier analysis of 587 of the donors, high-throughput TCR beta sequencing was used to judge whether each TCR beta V gene segment behaved as functional or pseudogenic. Donor age, sex, ethnicity and CMV serostatus were collected together with the repertoire data. Genome-wide SNP genotypes for about 60% of the roughly 700 donors were used in a later genetic analysis, which treated that subset as a discovery cohort. All discovery cohort repertoires had been generated on a single sequencing platform. Both class I and class II loci were covered by HLA typing, at four-digit resolution. Typing coverage differed by locus: A, B, C, DRB1 and DQB1 were typed in about 620-630 donors, DQA1 in about 550, DPA1 in some 600, and DPB1 in approximately 450. Several DR-DQ haplotypes were handled as single units for association and clustering, since linkage in the cohort was strong. Among around 400 genotyped donors of the cohort, an average of around 240,000 unique TCR beta nucleotide sequences was sequenced per donor, of which approximately 18% were non-productive. General study outcomes and caveats: According to a later analysis, parvovirus B19, influenza, CMV and Epstein-Barr virus appeared linked to several top co-occurrence clusters. According to a later analysis, most CMV-associated TCR beta chains appeared to be HLA-restricted, and the HLA associations seemed to be driven largely by CMV exposure. A group of highly shared sequence variants was considered likely to be a technical artifact of the sequencing pipeline. V-gene and J-gene trimming of TCR beta chains was associated with a missense DCLRE1C variant in a later genetic analysis, and the association was replicated in an independent cohort. The classifier was reported to diagnose cytomegalovirus status with high specificity and sensitivity in both the original and validation cohorts. A further reported finding was that TCR beta sequences accurately predicted the HLA-A and HLA-B alleles for most subjects in the first cohort. Because the 87-base-pair reads could not distinguish some IMGT-functional V segments, including TRBV6-2 and TRBV6-3, those segments were excluded. CMV serostatus was the only immune exposure information available for the cohort. Because some donors lacked HLA typing at each locus, the association tests relied only on the typed subset. When HLA alleles, especially DR and DQ, strongly co-occurred, TCR associations were difficult to assign to individual alleles. In a later genetic analysis, fewer N-insertions in productive TCRs were reported among donors in an Asian-associated ancestry cluster than the approximately 710-donor mean. In an earlier analysis of approximately 600 of the donors, most TCR beta V segments were observed in productive rearrangements about 87% or about 30% of the time, broadly matching IMGT annotations. Correlated functional status among segregating V segments might reflect linkage disequilibrium, but an unknown experimental factor could not be ruled out. While some public TCRs were present in many individuals, most TCR sequences turned up only very rarely across donors. The authors suggested that the approach could potentially be generalized to other disease states and immunological phenotypes. In the study, about 150 TCR beta chains were listed as associated with cytomegalovirus. Specific HLA alleles were associated with 15,000 to 20,000 TCR beta sequences at a false discovery rate of 0.05 in a later analysis. In a later analysis, HLA-associated TCR beta chains showed more clonal expansion and lower generation probabilities than non-associated chains that were equally common. In a later analysis, the rate of TCR association differed among HLA loci, with DRB1 alleles having the most associated TCRs and HLA-C alleles having the fewest. Presence/absence analyses assumed roughly uniform sequencing depth across donors, an assumption that may not hold. The cohort was sequenced for TCR beta chains only, and without alpha or paired-chain data the features that could be detected were limited. Because counts were too low, about 18 rarely observed V segments, including chromosome 9 orphons, were excluded from the earlier analysis of roughly 580 of the donors. A few of the identified cytomegalovirus-associated TCR beta chains were confirmed in vitro to be specific for cytomegalovirus antigens.

In total, 500 to 700 healthy bone marrow donors made up the cohort. All cohort members were sampled while nominally healthy, although unrecorded immune exposures were likely present. The donor was CMV seropositive and was included in the group of 250 to 300 seropositive cohort members. Every donor gave a peripheral blood sample, and the peripheral blood mononuclear cells from that sample were used for TCR beta sequencing. Genomic DNA extraction from the blood cell samples was performed with the Qiagen DNeasy Blood Extraction Kit. The chain joins TRBV27 to TRBJ2-7, with 7 central nucleotides matching TRBD1. Source material: PBMCs. The receptor was isolated from a man aged 45-60 years in good health and CMV-seropositive. The CDR3 region reads CASSPRDSAYEQYF. The nucleotide sequence is given as TGTGCCAGCAGTCCTCGGGACAGCGCCTACGAGCAGTACTTC.